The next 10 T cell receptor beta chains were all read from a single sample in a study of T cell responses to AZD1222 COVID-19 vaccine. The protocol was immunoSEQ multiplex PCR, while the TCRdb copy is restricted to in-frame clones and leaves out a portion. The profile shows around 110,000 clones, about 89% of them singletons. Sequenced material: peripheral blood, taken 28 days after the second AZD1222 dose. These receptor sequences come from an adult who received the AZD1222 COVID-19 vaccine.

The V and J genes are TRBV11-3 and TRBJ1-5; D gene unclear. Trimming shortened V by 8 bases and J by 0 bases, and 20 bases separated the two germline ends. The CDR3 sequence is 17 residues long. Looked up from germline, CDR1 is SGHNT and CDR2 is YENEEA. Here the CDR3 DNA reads TGTGCCAGCGTTCCAACGTATCTCGGGAATAGCAATCAGCCCCAGCATTTT. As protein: CASVPTYLGNSNQPQHF. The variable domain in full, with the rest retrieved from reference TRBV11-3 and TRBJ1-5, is EAGVVQSPRYKIIEKKQPVAFWCNPISGHNTLYWYLQNLGQGPELLIRYENEEAVDDSQLPKDRFSAERLKGVDSTLKIQPAELGDSAVYLCASVPTYLGNSNQPQHFGDGTRLSIL.

CDR3 loop: CASSLYASGGPTGETQYF. In DNA, the CDR3 is TGTGCCAGCAGCTTATACGCTAGCGGGGGGCCTACTGGAGAGACCCAGTACTTC. The J gene is TRBJ2-5, the V gene TRBV13; 11 bases line up with TRBD2. This CDR3 region has 18 residues. With 2 bases clipped from V and 4 bases from J, the junction kept 12 bases outside the gene matches. The germline gives CDR1 PRHDT, CDR2 FYEKMQ (reference sequence).

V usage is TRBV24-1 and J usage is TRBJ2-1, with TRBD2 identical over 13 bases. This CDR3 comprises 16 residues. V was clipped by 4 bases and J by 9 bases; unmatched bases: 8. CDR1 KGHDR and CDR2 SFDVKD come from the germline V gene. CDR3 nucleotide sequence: TGTGCCACCAGTGACTATTGGACTAGCGGGAGAGGTGAGCAGTTCTTC. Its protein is CATSDYWTSGRGEQFF.

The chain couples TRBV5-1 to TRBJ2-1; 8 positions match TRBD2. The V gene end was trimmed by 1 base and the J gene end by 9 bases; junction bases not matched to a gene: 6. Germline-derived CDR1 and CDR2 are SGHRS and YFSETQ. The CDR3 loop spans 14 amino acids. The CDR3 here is CASSLSGGGGEQFF. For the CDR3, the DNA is TGCGCCAGCAGCTTGAGCGGGGGAGGTGGTGAGCAGTTCTTC.

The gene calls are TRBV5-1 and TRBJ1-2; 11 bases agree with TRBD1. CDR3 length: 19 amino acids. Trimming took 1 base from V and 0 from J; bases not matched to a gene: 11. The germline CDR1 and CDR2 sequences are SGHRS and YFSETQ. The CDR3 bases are TGCGCCAGCAGCTTGCGAACCGGCGGGACAGGGGGGACTAACTATGGCTACACCTTC. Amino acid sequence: CASSLRTGGTGGTNYGYTF.

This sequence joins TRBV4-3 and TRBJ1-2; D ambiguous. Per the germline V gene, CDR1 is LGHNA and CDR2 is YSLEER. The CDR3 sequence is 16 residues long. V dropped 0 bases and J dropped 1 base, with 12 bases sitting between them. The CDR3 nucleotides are TGCGCCAGCAGCCAAGAGGTACGACAAAATAACTATGGCTACACCTTC. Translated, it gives CASSQEVRQNNYGYTF.

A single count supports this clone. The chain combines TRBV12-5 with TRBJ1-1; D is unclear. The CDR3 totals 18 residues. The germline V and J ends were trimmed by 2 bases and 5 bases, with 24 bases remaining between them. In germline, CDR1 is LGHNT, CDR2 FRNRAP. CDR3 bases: TGTGCTAGTGGTTTGAGGGAGGTGGGTTCCTTGCATGAGACTGAAGCTTTCTTT. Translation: CASGLREVGSLHETEAFF.

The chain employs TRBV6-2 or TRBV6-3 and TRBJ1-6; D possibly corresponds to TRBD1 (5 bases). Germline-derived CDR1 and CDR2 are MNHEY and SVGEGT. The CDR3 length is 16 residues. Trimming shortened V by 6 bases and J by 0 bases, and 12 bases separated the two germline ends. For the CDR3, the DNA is TGTGCCAGCAGCCCTCGACAGAGCTCCTATAATTCACCCCTCCACTTT. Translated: CASSPRQSSYNSPLHF.

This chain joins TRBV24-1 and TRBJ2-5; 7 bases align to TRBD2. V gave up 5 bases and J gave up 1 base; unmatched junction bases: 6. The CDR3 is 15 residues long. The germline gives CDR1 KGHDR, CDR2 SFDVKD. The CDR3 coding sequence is TGTGCCACCAGTGGGAGCGGGGCTCGCCAAGAGACCCAGTACTTC. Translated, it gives CATSGSGARQETQYF.

CDR3 in amino acids: CASSYSMGWGNTEAFF. In DNA form, the CDR3 reads TGTGCCAGCAGTTACTCGATGGGTTGGGGGAACACTGAAGCTTTCTTT. The chain combines TRBV6-5 with TRBJ1-1; D unresolved. Trimming took off 0 bases at V and 1 base at J, with 12 bases between the two ends. This CDR3 has 16 residues. Germline CDR1 is MNHEY and CDR2 is SVGAGI.